Sequencing of this T cell receptor (beta chain) was carried out in a study of blood T cell repertoires in COVID-19. Study context: Whether acute or convalescent, the COVID-19 samples came from the United States, Italy and Spain.

Profiling relied on immunoSEQ multiplex PCR, and the TCRdb table lists in-frame clones only, not all of them. The sample has 85,000 to 130,000 clones; roughly 92% are singletons. Trimming removed 4 bases from V and 0 bases from J, with 5 bases in between. CDR1 and CDR2 from the germline V gene are SGHRS and YFSETQ. This CDR3 has 12 amino acids. The chain recombines TRBV5-1 with TRBJ2-7, with D hard to call. What was sequenced was peripheral blood. The receptor comes from a man between 65 and 79 years old with acute or convalescent COVID-19. Here the CDR3 reads CASSLSSYEQYF. Here the CDR3 DNA reads TGCGCCAGCAGCCTTAGCTCCTACGAGCAGTACTTC.